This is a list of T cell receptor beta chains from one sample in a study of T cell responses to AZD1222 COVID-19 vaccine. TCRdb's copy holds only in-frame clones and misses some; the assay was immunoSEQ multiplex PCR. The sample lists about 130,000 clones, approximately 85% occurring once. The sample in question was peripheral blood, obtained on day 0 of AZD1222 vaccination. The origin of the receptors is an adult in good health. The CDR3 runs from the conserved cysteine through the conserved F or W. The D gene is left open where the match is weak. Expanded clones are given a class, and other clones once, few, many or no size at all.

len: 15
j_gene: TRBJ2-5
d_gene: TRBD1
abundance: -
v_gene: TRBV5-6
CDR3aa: CASSAGQGEGETQYF
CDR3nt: TGTGCCAGCTCGGCGGGACAGGGGGAGGGAGAGACCCAGTACTTC

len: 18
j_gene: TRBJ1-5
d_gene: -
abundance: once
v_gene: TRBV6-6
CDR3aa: CASSQSGAALYSNQPQHF
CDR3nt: TGTGCCAGCAGTCAATCCGGGGCAGCCCTATATAGCAATCAGCCCCAGCATTTT

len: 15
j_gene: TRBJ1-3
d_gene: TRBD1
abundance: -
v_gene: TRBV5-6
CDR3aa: CASRGTDTSGNTIYF
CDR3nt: TGTGCCAGCAGGGGGACAGATACCTCTGGAAACACCATATATTTT

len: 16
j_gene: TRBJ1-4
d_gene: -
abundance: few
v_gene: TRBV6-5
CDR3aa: CASSYSMGVEVEKLFF
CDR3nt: TGTGCCAGCAGTTACTCGATGGGGGTAGAGGTTGAAAAACTGTTTTTT

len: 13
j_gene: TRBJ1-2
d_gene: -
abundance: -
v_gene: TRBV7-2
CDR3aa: CASSLDGDYGYTF
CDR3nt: TGTGCCAGCAGCTTAGACGGAGACTATGGCTACACCTTC

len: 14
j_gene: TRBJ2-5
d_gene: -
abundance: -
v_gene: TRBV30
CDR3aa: CAWKVGGGEETQYF
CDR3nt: TGTGCCTGGAAGGTGGGAGGAGGGGAAGAGACCCAGTACTTC

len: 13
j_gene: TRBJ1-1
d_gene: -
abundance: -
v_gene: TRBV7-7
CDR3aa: CASSLAESTEAFF
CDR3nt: TGTGCTAGCAGCTTAGCAGAATCCACTGAAGCTTTCTTT

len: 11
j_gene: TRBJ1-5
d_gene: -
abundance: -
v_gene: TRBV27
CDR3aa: CASSLFQPQHF
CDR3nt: TGTGCCAGCAGTTTATTTCAGCCCCAGCATTTT

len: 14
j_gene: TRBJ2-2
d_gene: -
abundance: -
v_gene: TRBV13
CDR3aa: CASSPRGPAGELFF
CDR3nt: TGTGCCAGCAGCCCCAGGGGCCCCGCCGGGGAGCTGTTTTTT

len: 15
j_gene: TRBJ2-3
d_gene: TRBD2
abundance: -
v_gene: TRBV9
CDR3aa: CASSPGTSGTDTQYF
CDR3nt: TGTGCCAGCAGCCCTGGGACTAGCGGCACAGATACGCAGTATTTT

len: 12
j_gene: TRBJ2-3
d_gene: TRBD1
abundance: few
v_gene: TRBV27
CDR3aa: CASTTGGRTQYF
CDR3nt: TGTGCCAGCACTACAGGGGGCCGTACGCAGTATTTT

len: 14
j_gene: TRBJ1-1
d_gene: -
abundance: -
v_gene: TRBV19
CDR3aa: CASSILGGGTEAFF
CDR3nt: TGTGCCAGTAGTATACTAGGGGGTGGCACTGAAGCTTTCTTT

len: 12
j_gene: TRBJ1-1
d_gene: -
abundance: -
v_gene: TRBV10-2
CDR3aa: CASSAGTQEAFF
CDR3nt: TGCGCCAGCAGCGCCGGGACTCAAGAAGCTTTCTTT

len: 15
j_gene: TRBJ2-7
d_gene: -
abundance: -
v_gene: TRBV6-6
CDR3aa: CASRQLGTKNYEQYF
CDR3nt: TGTGCCAGCAGGCAGCTCGGGACAAAAAACTACGAGCAGTACTTC